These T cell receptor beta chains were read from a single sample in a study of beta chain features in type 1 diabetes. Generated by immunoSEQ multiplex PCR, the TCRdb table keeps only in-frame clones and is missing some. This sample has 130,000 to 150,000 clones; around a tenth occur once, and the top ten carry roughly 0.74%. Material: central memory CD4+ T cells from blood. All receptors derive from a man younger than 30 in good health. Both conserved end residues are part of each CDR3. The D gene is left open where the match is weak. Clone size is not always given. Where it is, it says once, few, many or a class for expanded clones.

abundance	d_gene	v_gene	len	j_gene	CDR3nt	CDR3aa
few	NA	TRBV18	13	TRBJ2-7	TGTGCCAGCTCACCACCGTCCGCGGACGAGCAGTACTTC	CASSPPSADEQYF
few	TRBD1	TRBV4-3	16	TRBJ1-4	TGCGCCAGCAGCCAATACCCGACAGGGGGGAATGAAAAACTGTTTTTT	CASSQYPTGGNEKLFF
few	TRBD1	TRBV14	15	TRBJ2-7	TGTGCCAGCAGCCAGACCGGGACAGCGATCTACGAGCAGTACTTC	CASSQTGTAIYEQYF
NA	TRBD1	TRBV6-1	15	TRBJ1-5	TGTGCCAGCAGGGGCGGGACAGGAGTTAATCAGCCCCAGCATTTT	CASRGGTGVNQPQHF
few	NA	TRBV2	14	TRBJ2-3	TGTGCCAGCACCTCAGACAGCAGCACAGATACGCAGTATTTT	CASTSDSSTDTQYF
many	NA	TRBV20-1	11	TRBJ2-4	TGCAGTGCTAGAGTCTCCCACATTCAGTACTTC	CSARVSHIQYF
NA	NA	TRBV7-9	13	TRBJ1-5	TGTGCCAGCAGCTTCTCAGGGGTTCAGCCCCAGCATTTT	CASSFSGVQPQHF
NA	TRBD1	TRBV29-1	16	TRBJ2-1	TGCAGCGTTGAGATTCAACAGGGGAGCTCCTACAATGAGCAGTTCTTC	CSVEIQQGSSYNEQFF
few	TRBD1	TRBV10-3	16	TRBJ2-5	TGTGCCATCAGTGAGTTGACAGGGGGTACACAAGAGACCCAGTACTTC	CAISELTGGTQETQYF
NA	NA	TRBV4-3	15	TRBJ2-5	TGCGCCAGCAGCCAAGATCGGCAGGGGGGAGAGACCCAGTACTTC	CASSQDRQGGETQYF
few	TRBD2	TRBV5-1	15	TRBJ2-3	TGCGCCAGCAGCTTGATTGAGCGGGGTACAGATACGCAGTATTTT	CASSLIERGTDTQYF
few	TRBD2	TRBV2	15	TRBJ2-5	TGTGCCAGCCTTGGTGTTAGCGGGGGCGGTGAGACCCAGTACTTC	CASLGVSGGGETQYF
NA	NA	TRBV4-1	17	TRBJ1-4	TGCGCCAGCAGCCAGGGAGAATTCATTGGGGCTAATGAAAAACTGTTTTTT	CASSQGEFIGANEKLFF
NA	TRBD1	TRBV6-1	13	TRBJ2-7	TGTGCCAGCAGTGACGACAGGGTGTACGAGCAGTACTTC	CASSDDRVYEQYF
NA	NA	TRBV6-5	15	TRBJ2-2	TGTGCCAGCAGTTACGGAGGGGCGGACACCGGGGAGCTGTTTTTT	CASSYGGADTGELFF
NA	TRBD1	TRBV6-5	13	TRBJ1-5	TGTGCCAGCAGTGGCGACAGGGGCCAGCCCCAGCATTTT	CASSGDRGQPQHF
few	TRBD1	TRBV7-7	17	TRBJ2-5	TGTGCCAGCAGCTTGTTCCCCCACAGGGGGCAACGGGAGACCCAGTACTTC	CASSLFPHRGQRETQYF
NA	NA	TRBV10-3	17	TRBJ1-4	TGTGCCATCAGTGACCCGACAGATAACCCAACTAATGAAAAACTGTTTTTT	CAISDPTDNPTNEKLFF
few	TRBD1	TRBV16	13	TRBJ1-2	TGTGCCAGCAGCCAAGGGACAGGGGGCGGCTACACCTTC	CASSQGTGGGYTF
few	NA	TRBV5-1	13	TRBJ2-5	TGCGCCAGCAGCTTAGAGACAGCAGAGACCCAGTACTTC	CASSLETAETQYF
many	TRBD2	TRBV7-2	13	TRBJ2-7	TGTGCCATCTCCGCTAGCGGGGGATACGAGCAGTACTTC	CAISASGGYEQYF
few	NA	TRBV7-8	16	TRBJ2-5	TGTGCCAGCAGCTTAGGATCCGTGGCTAGACAAGAGACCCAGTACTTC	CASSLGSVARQETQYF
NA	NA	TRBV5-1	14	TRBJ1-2	TGCGCCAGCAGCCACGAGGCCCCCAACTATGGCTACACCTTC	CASSHEAPNYGYTF
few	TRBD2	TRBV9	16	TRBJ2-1	TGTGCCAGCAGCGTCTCGGGGGGGAGCTCCTACAATGAGCAGTTCTTC	CASSVSGGSSYNEQFF
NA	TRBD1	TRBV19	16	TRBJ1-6	TGTGCCAGTAGTGTCCCGCAGGGGGCGCTTCCGGCACCCCTCCACTTT	CASSVPQGALPAPLHF
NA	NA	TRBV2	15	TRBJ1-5	TGTGCCAGCAGGGACGACAGGAATAGCAATCAGCCCCAGCATTTT	CASRDDRNSNQPQHF
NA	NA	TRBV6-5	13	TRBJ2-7	TGTGCCAGCAGTTACCGGGAAACCTACGAGCAGTACTTC	CASSYRETYEQYF
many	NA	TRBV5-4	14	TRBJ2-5	TGTGCCAGCAGCTTCAGGGCCGAACGGGAGACCCAGTACTTC	CASSFRAERETQYF
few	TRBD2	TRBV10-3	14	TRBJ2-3	TGTGCCATCAGTGTAGCGGGGGACACAGATACGCAGTATTTT	CAISVAGDTDTQYF
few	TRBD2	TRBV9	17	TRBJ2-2	TGTGCCAGCAGCGGATTCCCACAGCGGGGGGTTGGCGGGGAGCTGTTTTTT	CASSGFPQRGVGGELFF
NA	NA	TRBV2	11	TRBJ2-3	TGTGCCAGCAGGAGGGGGGGTTTAGAGTATTTT	CASRRGGLEYF
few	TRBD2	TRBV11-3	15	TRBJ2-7	TGTGCCAGCAGCACCTCGAGCGGGGGGGCGAGCGAGCAGTACTTC	CASSTSSGGASEQYF
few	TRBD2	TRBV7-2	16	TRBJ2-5	TGTGCCAGCAGCTTAGGTCTAGCGGGTGATCAAGAGACCCAGTACTTC	CASSLGLAGDQETQYF
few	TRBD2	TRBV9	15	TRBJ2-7	TGTGCCAGCAGCCGGGGGGTGAGCGGCTCCTACGAGCAGTACTTC	CASSRGVSGSYEQYF
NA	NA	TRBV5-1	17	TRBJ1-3	TGCGCCAGCAGCTTGGAGTGGACACCCAGCTCTGGAAACACCATATATTTT	CASSLEWTPSSGNTIYF
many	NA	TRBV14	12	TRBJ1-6	TGTGCCAGCAGCCAAGACAGGCCACCCCTCCACTTT	CASSQDRPPLHF
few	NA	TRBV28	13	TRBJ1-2	TGTGCCAGCAGTTTAGGGCAAGCCTATGGCTACACCTTC	CASSLGQAYGYTF
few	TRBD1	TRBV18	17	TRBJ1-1	TGTGCCAGCTCACCAAGACCCCCGGGACAGATGAACACTGAAGCTTTCTTT	CASSPRPPGQMNTEAFF
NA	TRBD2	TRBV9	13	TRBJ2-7	TGTGCCAGCAGCGCGGGACTAACCTACGAGCAGTACTTC	CASSAGLTYEQYF
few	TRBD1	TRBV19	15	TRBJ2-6	TGTGCCAGTGGAGGCAGGGGGCTAGGGGCCAACGTCCTGACTTTC	CASGGRGLGANVLTF
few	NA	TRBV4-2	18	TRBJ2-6	TGTGCCAGCAGCCAAGAGGGGGGGCACGGCTCTGGGGCCAACGTCCTGACTTTC	CASSQEGGHGSGANVLTF
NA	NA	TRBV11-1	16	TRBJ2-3	TGTGCCAGCAGCCCAATCGGTGGGGGGTTAACAGATACGCAGTATTTT	CASSPIGGGLTDTQYF
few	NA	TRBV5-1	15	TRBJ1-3	TGCGCCAGCAGCTTCGGGGGAAGCGCTGGAAACACCATATATTTT	CASSFGGSAGNTIYF
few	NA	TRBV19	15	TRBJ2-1	TGTGCCAGTAGTATTATAACGGTTAGCTACAATGAGCAGTTCTTC	CASSIITVSYNEQFF
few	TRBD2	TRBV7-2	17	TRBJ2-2	TGTGCCAGCAGCTTAGAACCGGGGGGGCTGGGCACCGGGGAGCTGTTTTTT	CASSLEPGGLGTGELFF
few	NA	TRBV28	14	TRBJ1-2	TGTGCCAGCAGTTCCCTGACAGGCGACAGTGGCTACACCTTC	CASSSLTGDSGYTF
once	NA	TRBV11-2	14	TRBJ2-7	TGTGCCAGCAGCTATATCCAGGGGAGCCACGAGCAGTACTTC	CASSYIQGSHEQYF